The entry below gives a single TCR beta chain sequence along with its context. The data belong to a study of T cells after yellow fever vaccination. This CDR3 contains 16 residues. The germline V gene encodes CDR1 MNHEY and CDR2 SMNVEV (reference sequence). Trimming stripped 5 bases from V and 2 bases from J, with 16 bases between. Each CDR3 protein gets one entry after TCRdb re-called the 5' RACE reads with MiXCR. The sample includes 300,000 or so distinct CDR3 sequences, about an eighth of them seen just once. Sample: CD4+ T cells sorted from PBMCs, taken 45 days after the yellow fever booster vaccination. This rearrangement joins TRBV27 to TRBJ1-5, with a weak D call TRBD1 (5 bases). The TCR originated in a man aged 30-40 years who received the YFV17D yellow fever vaccine. CDR3: CASSRIADTRNQPQHF. CDR3 DNA: TGTGCCAGCAGTCGCATCGCGGACACCCGCAATCAGCCCCAGCATTTT.